This entry concerns a single TCR beta chain. The antigen it binds to is not known. The sample holds no much larger clone one base away, and base qualities are not on file. The cohort comprised 670 or so healthy bone marrow donors. All cohort members were sampled while nominally healthy, although unrecorded immune exposures were likely present. The donor tested CMV seropositive, placing the donor among the 310 or so seropositive members of the cohort. Each donor provided a peripheral blood sample, and peripheral blood mononuclear cells were used for TCR beta sequencing. Genomic DNA extraction from the blood cell samples was performed with the Qiagen DNeasy Blood Extraction Kit. The data were taken from a study of cytomegalovirus exposure and HLA in healthy donors (dated by TCRdb to 2015 to 2018). For context, the study as a whole: According to an earlier analysis of several hundred of the donors, roughly 180 million T cells yielded roughly 110 million unique TCR beta sequences and approximately 300 Gb of sequence data. All discovery cohort repertoires had been generated using a single sequencing platform. Of the roughly 400 genotyped donors, 81% fell in the genetic ancestry cluster associated with self-reported Caucasian donors. Class I and class II HLA loci were covered by the typing at four-digit resolution. Along with the roughly 670-subject first cohort, a separate validation cohort of about 110 different subjects was used. The aim of the study was to test whether cataloging public T cell receptors could identify signatures of past pathogen exposure. Donor age, sex, ethnicity and CMV serostatus were compiled alongside the repertoire data. A later analysis re-examined previously published TCR beta repertoires from hundreds of donors and added high-resolution HLA genotyping to investigate patterns of TCR occurrence. The number of typed donors differed by locus: about 620-640 for A, B, C, DRB1 and DQB1; 522 for DQA1; roughly 600 for DPA1; and around 450 for DPB1. An early release covering about 600 HLA-typed donors comprised about 310 gigabases of sequencing data and 65 million to 100 million unique TCR sequences. Across approximately 400 genotyped donors of the cohort, an average of approximately 240,000 unique TCR beta nucleotide sequences per donor were sequenced, and 15% to 20% of those sequences were non-productive. A later genetic analysis used genome-wide SNP genotypes for about three fifths of the roughly 700 donors, treating that subset as a discovery cohort. Roughly five DR-DQ haplotypes were handled as single units for association and clustering, since linkage in the cohort was strong. The study profiled the T cell repertoires of under 700 subjects by immunosequencing and related them to cytomegalovirus serostatus. The later analysis used no new phenotypic data to find candidate immune exposures, relying instead on TCR beta sequences and their occurrence across donors. An earlier analysis of fewer than 700 of the donors applied high-throughput TCR beta sequencing to assess whether each TCR beta V gene segment acted as functional or pseudogenic. To predict cytomegalovirus infection status, the study combined high-throughput TCR immunosequencing, statistical association of individual TCRs with disease status, and machine learning. Summary of the overall study and its limitations: Strong co-occurrence of HLA alleles, especially DR and DQ, made assigning TCR associations to individual alleles difficult. A further reported finding was that TCR beta sequences accurately predicted the HLA-A and HLA-B alleles for most subjects in the first cohort. It was suggested by the authors that the approach could potentially be generalized to other disease states and immunological phenotypes. The cohort was sequenced for TCR beta chains only, and without alpha or paired-chain data the features that could be detected were limited. In a later analysis, the rate of TCR association differed among HLA loci, with DRB1 alleles having the most associated TCRs and HLA-C alleles having the fewest. Because HLA typing was unavailable for some donors at each locus, only the typed subset was used in association tests. Across donors, most TCR sequences were observed very rarely, whereas some public TCRs were present in many individuals. Some IMGT-functional V segments, including TRBV6-2 and TRBV6-3, could not be distinguished by the 87-base-pair reads and were therefore excluded. Linkage disequilibrium might explain the correlated functional status among segregating V segments, but an unknown experimental factor could not be ruled out. For the cohort, immune exposure information was limited to CMV serostatus. An earlier analysis of approximately 500 of the donors showed that most TCR beta V segments appeared in productive rearrangements either about 87% or about 30% of the time, which broadly matched IMGT annotations. A later genetic analysis reported fewer N-insertions in productive TCRs among donors in an Asian-associated ancestry cluster than the roughly 720-donor mean. A later analysis found that most CMV-associated TCR beta chains appeared HLA-restricted, with HLA associations seemingly driven largely by CMV exposure. Because counts were too low, seventeen rarely observed V segments, including chromosome 9 orphons, were excluded from the earlier analysis of 500 to 700 of the donors. An association between a missense DCLRE1C variant and V-gene and J-gene trimming of TCR beta chains was found in a later genetic analysis and replicated in an independent cohort. A cluster of highly shared sequence variants was judged likely to be a technical artifact of the sequencing pipeline. In vitro tests confirmed that three of the cytomegalovirus-associated TCR beta chains recognize cytomegalovirus antigens. The classifier was reported to diagnose cytomegalovirus status with high specificity and sensitivity in both the original cohort and the validation cohort. In a later analysis, several top co-occurrence clusters were reported to appear linked to parvovirus B19, influenza, CMV and Epstein-Barr virus. Roughly uniform sequencing depth across donors was assumed in presence/absence analyses, although this assumption may not hold. In the study, 150 to 200 TCR beta chains were listed as associated with cytomegalovirus. A later analysis associated around 16,000 TCR beta sequences with specific HLA alleles at a false discovery rate of 0.05. Compared with equally common non-associated chains, HLA-associated TCR beta chains in a later analysis were more clonally expanded and had lower generation probabilities.

The library came from the immunoSEQ multiplex PCR assay. For the multiplex PCR, a mixture combining 60 forward primers for TCR Vbeta segments and 13 reverse primers for TCR Jbeta segments was used. The CDR3 region of rearranged TCR beta genes was amplified from genomic DNA with a multiplex PCR assay. Amplified TCR beta libraries were sequenced as 87-base-pair reads on the Illumina HiSeq System. As for the authors' bioinformatics: Across the 640 or so repertoires, a later analysis counted some 81 million unique TCR beta chains, around 11 million of which were shared by at least two donors. Raw reads were error-corrected and collapsed into unique sequences with a nearest-neighbor algorithm that merged closely related sequences to remove PCR and sequencing errors. V, D and J gene segments were assigned by aligning CDR3 sequences to IMGT reference sequences. Each retained sequence needed at least a six-nucleotide match to both a V gene segment and a J gene segment. A rearrangement counted as productive if the CDR3 had no stop codons and remained in frame with V and J, and every other rearrangement counted as non-productive. CDR3 was defined according to IMGT convention as the region running from the second conserved V-encoded cysteine to the conserved J-encoded phenylalanine. Sequences without an unambiguous match to a single V gene segment were excluded from the earlier analysis of a few hundred of the donors. An earlier analysis of several hundred of the donors called V segments functional above 56.7% productive rearrangements and segregating when the between-donor standard deviation exceeded 5%. A statistical classification framework was built for diagnosing cytomegalovirus status from the catalog of TCR beta chain sequences. In a later analysis, V and J genes were assigned by comparing TCR nucleotide sequences against IMGT/GENE-DB human TR gene sequences. A later analysis assigned CDR3 sequences and most-parsimonious VDJ recombination scenarios with the TCRdist pipeline. In a later analysis, each TCR beta chain was defined by its CDR3 amino acid sequence together with its V-gene family, and reads lacking a unique V-gene family were excluded. To address suspected cross-contamination and a sequencing artifact, a later analysis removed around 590 highly shared, low-generation-probability nucleotide sequences. For each public chain, a later analysis derived a clonal expansion index from normalized ranks of inferred template counts within each repertoire. In a later analysis, generation probabilities were computed with a VDJ recombination model fitted to out-of-frame rearrangements, and the resulting probabilities were checked against IGoR. Hypergeometric tests were used in a later analysis to score TCR-TCR, TCR-HLA and TCR-CMV co-occurrence, with a repertoire-size bias correction applied to the TCR pairs. A later analysis estimated false discovery rates by permuting HLA or CMV assignments 20 times. A later analysis grouped co-occurring TCRs with DBSCAN, adding TCRdist sequence similarity when clustering within HLA-allele-positive subsets. For co-occurrence clustering, repertoires with fewer than 30,000 or more than 120,000 public chains were excluded, along with five repertoires with anomalous nucleotide sharing. TCRdb took this table from immuneACCESS and kept in-frame rearrangements with V and J called. Such tables lack part of the clones; where checked against another copy, unresolved V genes explain under half of the gap, and the rest is unexplained. That table supplies the V and J calls and clone size; D and trimming were determined from the DNA. The sample includes about 160,000 clones, with about 82% observed a single time. The ten biggest clones cover around 6.7% of the sample.

In the germline V gene, CDR1 corresponds to KGHSH and CDR2 to LQKENI. The CDR3 numbers 14 residues from cysteine through phenylalanine. CDR3 DNA is the only sequence kept; it has 42 bases, read in frame from the first base. Compared with germline, V lacks 5 bases and J lacks 0 bases; bases without a gene match: 2. This TCR was sampled from a woman aged 25 to 39 in good health and CMV-seropositive. Sequenced input: PBMCs. The V gene is TRBV18 and the J gene is TRBJ2-3, with 7 junctional bases fitting TRBD2. The CDR3 here reads CASSSGVSTDTQYF. The nucleotides read TGTGCCAGCTCAAGCGGGGTAAGCACAGATACGCAGTATTTT.